These T cell receptor beta chains were read from a single sample in a study of early stage breast cancer tumors. The data were produced by immunoSEQ multiplex PCR, yet TCRdb's version contains in-frame clones alone and is incomplete. The table has around 31,000 clones, almost 75% seen once. Sequencing was performed on blood. Source of these receptors: a person between 35 and 49 years old with breast cancer. CDR3s include the opening cysteine and the closing phenylalanine or tryptophan. Fields, in order: CDR3 protein, D gene, CDR3 length, V gene. The D gene is left open where the match is weak.

CDR3: CAGGTMSYEQYF; D: -; length: 12; V: TRBV2
CDR3: CASREGRRPGRLNYGYTF; D: -; length: 18; V: TRBV30
CDR3: CASSTTLNTQYF; D: -; length: 12; V: TRBV27
CDR3: CASSLGGSSGNTIYF; D: -; length: 15; V: TRBV9
CDR3: CASSQVDTPYEQYF; D: -; length: 14; V: TRBV4-2
CDR3: CASSSGTSSGNTIYF; D: -; length: 15; V: TRBV5-1
CDR3: CASSLARVLPGANVLTF; D: -; length: 17; V: TRBV7-8
CDR3: CASSLVSDRLLGEQFF; D: -; length: 16; V: TRBV7-6
CDR3: CASSLAGGVGEQYF; D: -; length: 14; V: TRBV7-9
CDR3: CASSPRTALGEKLFF; D: -; length: 15; V: TRBV18
CDR3: CSVEGTGKAFF; D: TRBD1; length: 11; V: TRBV29-1
CDR3: CASRPPGLDYNEQFF; D: TRBD2; length: 15; V: TRBV7-2
CDR3: CASSSLGGDYGYTF; D: -; length: 14; V: TRBV5-4
CDR3: CASSSGTGGATDTQYF; D: TRBD1; length: 16; V: TRBV5-1
CDR3: CASSLVREEQFF; D: -; length: 12; V: TRBV5-4
CDR3: CASSAQETQYF; D: -; length: 11; V: TRBV2
CDR3: CASSFTTGSVAGELFF; D: TRBD1; length: 16; V: TRBV11-3
CDR3: CASSLFRGNTEAFF; D: -; length: 14; V: TRBV7-2
CDR3: CASSQARETSTDTQYF; D: -; length: 16; V: TRBV4-1
CDR3: CASSQGESHSDEQFF; D: -; length: 15; V: TRBV4-2
CDR3: CASTKGTGNYGYTF; D: -; length: 14; V: TRBV9
CDR3: CASSVREANQPQHF; D: -; length: 14; V: TRBV6-5
CDR3: CASSFTSAYNEQFF; D: TRBD2; length: 14; V: TRBV11-2
CDR3: CASSPGEADTQYF; D: -; length: 13; V: TRBV18
CDR3: CAWSGAAGREYF; D: TRBD2; length: 12; V: TRBV30
CDR3: CASSEPLRRGSSYNEQFF; D: -; length: 18; V: TRBV10-1
CDR3: CATSREQYF; D: -; length: 9; V: TRBV15
CDR3: CASSQDRDRAYPEAFF; D: TRBD1; length: 16; V: TRBV14
CDR3: CATSGGQGDYGYTF; D: TRBD1; length: 14; V: TRBV15
CDR3: CASTPTGGGTAFF; D: -; length: 13; V: TRBV19
CDR3: CASSPDGASYEQYF; D: -; length: 14; V: TRBV5-1
CDR3: CASSIPGFHEQYF; D: -; length: 13; V: TRBV19
CDR3: CASMEAGRGYEQYF; D: -; length: 14; V: TRBV6-5
CDR3: CASSVEAGESLGELFF; D: TRBD2; length: 16; V: TRBV9
CDR3: CAWAQGLYEKLFF; D: -; length: 13; V: TRBV30
CDR3: CASSSGQGPNQPQHF; D: -; length: 15; V: TRBV7-2
CDR3: CASSRHNNEQFF; D: -; length: 12; V: TRBV19
CDR3: CASRKGQMGGYTF; D: TRBD1; length: 13; V: TRBV6-5
CDR3: CASSLGGWDTGELFF; D: -; length: 15; V: TRBV7-9
CDR3: CASSDFSLSTGAEAFF; D: -; length: 16; V: TRBV2
CDR3: CASSHPYEKLFF; D: -; length: 12; V: TRBV4-1
CDR3: CASSQVLAEISEADTQYF; D: -; length: 18; V: TRBV4-2
CDR3: CVSSPQNTGELFF; D: -; length: 13; V: TRBV9
CDR3: CASSFGDEQYF; D: -; length: 11; V: TRBV7-2
CDR3: CASSLRRLGGYTF; D: -; length: 13; V: TRBV27
CDR3: CASRAGTGARATIYF; D: TRBD1; length: 15; V: TRBV19
CDR3: CASSVATWGAGELFF; D: -; length: 15; V: TRBV9
CDR3: CASSECPGTATNEKLFF; D: -; length: 17; V: TRBV25-1
CDR3: CAINEGSGAQYF; D: -; length: 12; V: TRBV10-3
CDR3: CAWSVPPQAYEQYF; D: -; length: 14; V: TRBV30
CDR3: CASSLAGLSEKLFF; D: -; length: 14; V: TRBV7-9
CDR3: CASTDLGGQGYGYTF; D: TRBD1; length: 15; V: TRBV2
CDR3: CASSLVPGRGGYTF; D: -; length: 14; V: TRBV5-6
CDR3: CTSSQDVPGASGPYEQYF; D: -; length: 18; V: TRBV1